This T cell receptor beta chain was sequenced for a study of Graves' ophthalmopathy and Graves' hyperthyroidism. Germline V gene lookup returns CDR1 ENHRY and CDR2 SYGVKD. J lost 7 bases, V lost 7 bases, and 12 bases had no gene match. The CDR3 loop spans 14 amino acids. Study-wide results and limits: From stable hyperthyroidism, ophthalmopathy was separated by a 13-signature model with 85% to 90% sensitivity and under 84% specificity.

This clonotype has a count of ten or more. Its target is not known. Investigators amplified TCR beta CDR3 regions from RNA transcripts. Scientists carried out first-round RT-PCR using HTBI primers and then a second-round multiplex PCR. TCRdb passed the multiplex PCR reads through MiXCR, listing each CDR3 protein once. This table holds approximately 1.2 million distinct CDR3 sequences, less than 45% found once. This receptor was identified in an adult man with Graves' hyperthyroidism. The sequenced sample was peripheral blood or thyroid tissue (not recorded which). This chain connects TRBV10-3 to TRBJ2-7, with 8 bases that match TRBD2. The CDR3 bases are TGTGCCATCAAAGGGGGACTAGATCGAGGAGAGCAGTACTTC. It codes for CAIKGGLDRGEQYF.